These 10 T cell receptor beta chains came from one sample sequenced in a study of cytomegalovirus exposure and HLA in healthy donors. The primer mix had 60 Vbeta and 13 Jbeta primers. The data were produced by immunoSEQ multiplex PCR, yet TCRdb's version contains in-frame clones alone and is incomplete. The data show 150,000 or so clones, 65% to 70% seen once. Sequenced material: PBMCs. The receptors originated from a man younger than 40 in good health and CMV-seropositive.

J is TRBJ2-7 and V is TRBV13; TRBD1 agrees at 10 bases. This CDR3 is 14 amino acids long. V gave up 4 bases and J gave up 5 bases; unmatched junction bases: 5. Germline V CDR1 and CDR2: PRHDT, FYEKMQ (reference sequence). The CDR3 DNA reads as TGTGCCAGCAGCTCCGGGACAGGGGTCCACGAGCAGTACTTC. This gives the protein CASSSGTGVHEQYF.

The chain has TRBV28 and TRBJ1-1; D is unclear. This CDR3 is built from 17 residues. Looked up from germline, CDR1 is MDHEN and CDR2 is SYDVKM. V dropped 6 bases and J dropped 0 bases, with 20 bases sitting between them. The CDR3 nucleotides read TGTGCCAGCAGGTCCACCGGGAGCTCCGGCATGAACACTGAAGCTTTCTTT. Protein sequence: CASRSTGSSGMNTEAFF.

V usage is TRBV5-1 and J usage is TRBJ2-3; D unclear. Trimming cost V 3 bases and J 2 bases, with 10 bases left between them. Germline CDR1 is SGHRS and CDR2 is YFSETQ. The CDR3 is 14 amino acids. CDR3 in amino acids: CASSSGGYTDTQYF. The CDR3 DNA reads TGCGCCAGCAGCTCGGGTGGATACACAGATACGCAGTATTTT.

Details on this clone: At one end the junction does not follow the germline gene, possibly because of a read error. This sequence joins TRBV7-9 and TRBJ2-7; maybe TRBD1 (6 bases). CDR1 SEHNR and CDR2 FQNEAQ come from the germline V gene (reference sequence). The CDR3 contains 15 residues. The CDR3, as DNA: TGTTCCAGCAGCCCCGACCCGACAGGTTCCTACGAGCAGTACTTC. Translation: CSSSPDPTGSYEQYF.

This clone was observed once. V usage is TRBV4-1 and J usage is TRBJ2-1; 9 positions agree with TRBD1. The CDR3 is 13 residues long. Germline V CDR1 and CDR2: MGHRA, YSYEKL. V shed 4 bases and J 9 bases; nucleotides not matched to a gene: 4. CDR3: CASSLQGAIEQFF. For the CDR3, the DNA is TGCGCCAGCAGCCTACAGGGGGCTATTGAGCAGTTCTTC.

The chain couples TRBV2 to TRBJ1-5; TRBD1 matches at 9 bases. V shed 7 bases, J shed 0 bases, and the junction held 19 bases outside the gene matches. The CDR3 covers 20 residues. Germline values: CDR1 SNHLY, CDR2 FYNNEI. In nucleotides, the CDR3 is TGTGCCAGCAACCTGAGACCGGGACAGGGCGACTCGTATAGCAATCAGCCCCAGCATTTT. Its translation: CASNLRPGQGDSYSNQPQHF.

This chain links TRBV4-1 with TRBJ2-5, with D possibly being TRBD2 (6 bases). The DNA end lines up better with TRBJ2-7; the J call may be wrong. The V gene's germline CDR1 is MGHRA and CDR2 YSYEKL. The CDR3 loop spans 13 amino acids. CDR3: CASSLNAGHEQYF. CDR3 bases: TGCGCCAGCAGCCTCAACGCGGGGCACGAGCAGTACTTC.

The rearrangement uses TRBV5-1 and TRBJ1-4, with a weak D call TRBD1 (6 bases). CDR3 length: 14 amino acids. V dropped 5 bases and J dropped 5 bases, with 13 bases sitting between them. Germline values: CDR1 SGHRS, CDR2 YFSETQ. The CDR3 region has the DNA TGCGCCAGCAGACTAGGGACACAGAATGAAAAACTGTTTTTT. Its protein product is CASRLGTQNEKLFF.

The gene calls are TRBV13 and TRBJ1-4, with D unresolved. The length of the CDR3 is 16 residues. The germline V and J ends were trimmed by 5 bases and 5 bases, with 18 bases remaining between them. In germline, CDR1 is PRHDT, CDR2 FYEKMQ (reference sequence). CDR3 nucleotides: TGTGCCAGCAGCGTGGGCGTGGCGGGTCCGAATGAAAAACTGTTTTTT. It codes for CASSVGVAGPNEKLFF.

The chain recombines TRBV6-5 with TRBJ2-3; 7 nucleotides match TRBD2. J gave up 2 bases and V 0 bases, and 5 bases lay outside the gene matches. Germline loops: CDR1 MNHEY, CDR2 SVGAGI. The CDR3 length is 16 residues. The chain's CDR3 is CASSYSGTINTDTQYF. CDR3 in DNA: TGTGCCAGCAGTTACTCCGGGACTATCAACACAGATACGCAGTATTTT.